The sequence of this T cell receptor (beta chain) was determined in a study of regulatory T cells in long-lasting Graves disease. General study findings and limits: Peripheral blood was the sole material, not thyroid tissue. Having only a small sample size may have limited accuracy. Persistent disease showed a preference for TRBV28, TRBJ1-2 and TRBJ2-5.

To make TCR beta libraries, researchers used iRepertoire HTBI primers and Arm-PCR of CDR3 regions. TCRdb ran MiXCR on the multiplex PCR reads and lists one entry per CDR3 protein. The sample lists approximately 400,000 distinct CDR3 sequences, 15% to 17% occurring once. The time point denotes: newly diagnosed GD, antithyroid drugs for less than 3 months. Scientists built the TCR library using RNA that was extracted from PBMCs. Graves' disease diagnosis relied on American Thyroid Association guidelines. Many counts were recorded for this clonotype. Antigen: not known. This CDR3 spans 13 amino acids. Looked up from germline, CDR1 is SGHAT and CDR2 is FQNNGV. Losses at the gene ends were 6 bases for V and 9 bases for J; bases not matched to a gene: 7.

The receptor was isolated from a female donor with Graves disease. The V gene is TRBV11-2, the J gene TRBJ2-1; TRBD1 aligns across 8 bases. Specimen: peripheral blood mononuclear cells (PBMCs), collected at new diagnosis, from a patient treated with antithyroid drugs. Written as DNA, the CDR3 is TGTGCCAGCAGAAATCCAGGGGGCTCTGAGCAGTTCTTC. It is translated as CASRNPGGSEQFF. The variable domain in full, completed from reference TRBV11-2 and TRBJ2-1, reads EAGVAQSPRYKIIEKRQSVAFWCNPISGHATLYWYQQILGQGPKLLIQFQNNGVVDDSQLPKDRFSAERLKGVDSTLKIQPAKLEDSAVYLCASRNPGGSEQFFGPGTRLTVL.